The 5 T cell receptor beta chains given below trace back to one sample, sequenced in a study of T cells in Graves' hyperthyroidism and ophthalmopathy. TCR beta CDR3 regions were amplified from RNA transcripts. Using the HTBI primer set, a first-round RT-PCR was run on the TCR CDR3. TCRdb reprocessed the multiplex PCR reads via MiXCR and lists one record per CDR3 protein. The data hold hundreds of thousands of distinct CDR3 sequences, with approximately 14% observed a single time. Specimen: blood. These receptor sequences come from a woman between 45 and 60 years old with Graves' ophthalmopathy.

The V call is TRBV20-1, the J call TRBJ1-6; 7 bases agree with TRBD1. The germline CDR1 and CDR2 sequences are DFQATT and SNEGSKA (reference sequence). The junction had 8 bases not matched to a gene; V was cut back by 3 bases and J by 9 bases. The CDR3 sequence is 14 residues long. The CDR3 is CSAREGQAASPLHF. The CDR3, as DNA: TGCAGTGCTAGGGAAGGACAGGCTGCTTCACCCCTCCACTTT.

This clonotype has a count of ten or more. The chain is built from TRBV20-1 and TRBJ2-1, with no clear D. The V gene's germline CDR1 is DFQATT and CDR2 SNEGSKA (reference sequence). V lost 0 bases, J lost 2 bases, and 14 bases lay in between. The CDR3 extends over 16 amino acids. The CDR3 loop is CSARDATGPTYNEQFF. For the CDR3, the DNA is TGCAGTGCTAGAGATGCTACCGGGCCTACCTACAATGAGCAGTTCTTC.

This clonotype was picked up a small number of times. The chain's CDR3 is CASSLAVSREQFF. For the CDR3, the DNA is TGTGCCAGCAGCTTAGCAGTTAGTCGTGAGCAGTTCTTC. This sequence joins TRBV11-3 and TRBJ2-1; the D is unclear. Germline CDR1 reads SGHNT; CDR2 reads YENEEA. The CDR3 length is 13 residues. V was cut by 1 base and J by 9 bases, with 10 bases left in between.

The chain employs TRBV12-3 or TRBV12-4 and TRBJ1-1, with D possibly being TRBD1 (5 bases). V was cut by 5 bases and J by 6 bases, with 13 bases left in between. The CDR3 runs 13 residues. CDR3 sequence reads: CASSERGRAEAFF. CDR3 DNA sequence: TGTGCCAGCAGTGAGAGGGGCAGGGCTGAAGCTTTCTTT.

This clonotype was counted at least ten times. The J gene is TRBJ1-5, the V gene TRBV12-3 or TRBV12-4, with D tentatively TRBD1 (6 bases). V dropped 6 bases and J dropped 7 bases, with 16 bases sitting between them. This CDR3 spans 14 amino acids. This chain's CDR3 is CASSLRQVGQPQHF. CDR3 nucleotide sequence: TGTGCCAGCAGCCTTAGACAGGTGGGGCAGCCCCAGCATTTT.